This T cell receptor (beta chain) was obtained from a study of blood T cells in healthy people across ages. CDR1 LGHDT and CDR2 YNNKEL come from the germline V gene (reference sequence). The CDR3 runs 17 residues. Peripheral blood from each donor was collected in a volume of approximately 10 milliliters. A J-beta primer mix and a sample-barcoded 5' primer were used in a second PCR of roughly 7 to 12 cycles. The authors tagged each cDNA molecule using a template-switch adaptor with 12 random nucleotides. Each of the samples gave a minimum of 3 million paired-end reads that contained CDR3. TCRdb analysed the 5' RACE reads with MiXCR anew, one entry per CDR3 protein. Of around 800,000 distinct CDR3 sequences listed, roughly 25% are singletons. This clonotype was seen a handful of times. The junction shows a germline mismatch at one end, possibly a read error. These data also featured in a second study, about T cells of mothers and their children.

This receptor was identified in a boy aged 5-17 years in good health. Sample: blood. This chain connects TRBV3-1 to TRBJ2-5, with D possibly matching TRBD2 (6 bases). The CDR3 sequence: CVSSQGGLAGLEETQYF. The DNA of the CDR3 is TGTGTCAGCAGCCAAGGTGGACTGGCGGGGTTAGAAGAGACCCAGTACTTC.